These T cell receptor beta chains were read from a single sample in a study of blood T cell repertoires in COVID-19. The protocol was immunoSEQ multiplex PCR, while the TCRdb copy is restricted to in-frame clones and leaves out a portion. The sample gives 350,000 to 450,000 clones, about 88% of which show up once; approximately 1.5% is in the top ten. The sample comprised PBMCs or T cells enriched from blood (not recorded which). These receptors all come from a woman under 30 who had been exposed to COVID-19. Each CDR3 is given with its conserved first and last residue. A D gene is named only where the DNA matches it firmly. Where a row states a size, it is once, few, many or the class of an expanded clone; other rows omit it.

D	V	size	J	DNA	CDR3
-	TRBV7-3	-	TRBJ2-3	TGTGCCAGCAGCTCTTACACAGATACGCAGTATTTT	CASSSYTDTQYF
TRBD1	TRBV4-3	few	TRBJ1-1	TGCGCCAGCAGCCAAGGGAGACAGGGGAGCACTGAAGCTTTCTTT	CASSQGRQGSTEAFF
-	TRBV5-1	-	TRBJ2-5	TGCGCCAGCAGTGCTAGGGGAGAGACCCAGTACTTC	CASSARGETQYF
-	TRBV28	-	TRBJ2-5	TGTGCCAGCAGTTGGCTAGAGTCTCAAGAGACCCAGTACTTC	CASSWLESQETQYF
-	TRBV30	-	TRBJ2-7	TGTGCCTGGATGGGCTCTAGCGTCTCCTCCTACGAGCAGTACTTC	CAWMGSSVSSYEQYF
-	TRBV7-9	-	TRBJ1-6	TGTGCCAGCAGCCCCCGCAGAATGGGTCAGGGGTCAAATTCACCCCTCCACTTT	CASSPRRMGQGSNSPLHF
TRBD1	TRBV4-2	-	TRBJ1-1	TGTGCCAGCAGCCAAGTTGGGACAGACAACACTGAAGCTTTCTTT	CASSQVGTDNTEAFF
-	TRBV6-6	-	TRBJ2-2	TGTGCCAGCAGTTCCCAGATGGAGCCCGGGGAGCTGTTTTTT	CASSSQMEPGELFF
TRBD2	TRBV6-5	-	TRBJ2-1	TGTGCCAGCAGATTAAGCGGGGGCTCCTACAATGAGCAGTTCTTC	CASRLSGGSYNEQFF
-	TRBV7-2	-	TRBJ2-3	TGTGCCAGCAGCTTTCGGGAAGGTGTCACAGATACGCAGTATTTT	CASSFREGVTDTQYF
-	TRBV25-1	-	TRBJ1-1	TGTGCCAGCAGTTTCAGGGAGAACACTGAAGCTTTCTTT	CASSFRENTEAFF
-	TRBV5-1	once	TRBJ1-3	TGCGCCAGCAGCCCTGACAGCCGCTCTGGAAACACCATATATTTT	CASSPDSRSGNTIYF
-	TRBV5-8	-	TRBJ2-7	TGTGCCAGCAGCTCGGACGGGACAAACCAACGGGAGCAGTACTTC	CASSSDGTNQREQYF
TRBD2	TRBV4-2	-	TRBJ2-1	TGTGCCAGCAGCCGGCAGACTAGCGGGGGGGCTCAAGGTGAGCAGTTCTTC	CASSRQTSGGAQGEQFF
-	TRBV19	-	TRBJ2-1	TGTGCCAGTAGTACCCTGAATGAGCAGTTCTTC	CASSTLNEQFF
TRBD2	TRBV6-5	once	TRBJ2-2	TGTGCCAGCAGCCGGCCGTCTAGCGGGACCGGGGAGCTGTTTTTT	CASSRPSSGTGELFF
-	TRBV6-6	-	TRBJ1-1	TGTGCCAGCAGTTATGGGCAGGAGAACACTGAAGCTTTCTTT	CASSYGQENTEAFF
TRBD1	TRBV24-1	few	TRBJ2-1	TGTGCCACCAGTGATTTGGGGCAGGGGGATGAGCAGTTCTTC	CATSDLGQGDEQFF
TRBD2	TRBV4-3	-	TRBJ2-3	TGCGCCAGCAGCCAAACGGGGGGGCCCGATACGCAGTATTTT	CASSQTGGPDTQYF
TRBD2	TRBV7-2	-	TRBJ2-1	TGTGCCAGCAGCTTAGGCCCTAGCGGGGGGATGAATGAGCAGTTCTTC	CASSLGPSGGMNEQFF
-	TRBV29-1	-	TRBJ1-4	TGCAGCGTCCTGGCGGCAACTAATGAAAAACTGTTTTTT	CSVLAATNEKLFF
-	TRBV7-2	-	TRBJ1-6	TGTGCCAGCAGCCCCTCAGGAGGTCTCAGCTCCTATAATTCACCCCTCCACTTT	CASSPSGGLSSYNSPLHF
-	TRBV19	-	TRBJ2-1	TGTGCCAGTAGTACCAACAGGGACTACAATGAGCAGTTCTTC	CASSTNRDYNEQFF
-	TRBV25-1	-	TRBJ2-2	TGTGCCAGCCAGGGCTTGTCGCACGACGGGGAGCTGTTTTTT	CASQGLSHDGELFF
-	TRBV7-6	-	TRBJ1-4	TGTGCCAGCAGCTCCCCTGTCGGGGCAACTAATGAAAAACTGTTTTTT	CASSSPVGATNEKLFF
-	TRBV5-1	few	TRBJ2-1	TGCGCCAGCAGCCCCCGACAGGCGTACAATGAGCAGTTCTTC	CASSPRQAYNEQFF
TRBD2	TRBV28	-	TRBJ2-7	TGTGCCAGCAGTTTACTCCCTAGCGGGAGCTACGAGCAGTACTTC	CASSLLPSGSYEQYF
TRBD2	TRBV27	-	TRBJ2-3	TGTGCCAGCAGTATCTCCGGGACTAGTCGCGGGGGCGATACGCAGTATTTT	CASSISGTSRGGDTQYF
-	TRBV7-6	once	TRBJ1-1	TGTGCCAGCAGCTCAGGGGAAACTGAAGCTTTCTTT	CASSSGETEAFF
TRBD1	TRBV10-2	-	TRBJ2-3	TGCGCCAGCAGTGGGACAGGGCCTAGCACAGATACGCAGTATTTT	CASSGTGPSTDTQYF
-	TRBV30	-	TRBJ1-2	TGTGCCTGGAGTCCCCTGACTACGCTATATGGCTACACCTTC	CAWSPLTTLYGYTF
-	TRBV11-3	-	TRBJ2-3	TGTGCCAGCAGCTCCCGACAGACAGATACGCAGTATTTT	CASSSRQTDTQYF
-	TRBV6-2/TRBV6-3	-	TRBJ1-1	TGTGCCAGCAGTTACTCGATAGGGGGGGGGCAATCCGCCACTGAAGCTTTCTTT	CASSYSIGGGQSATEAFF